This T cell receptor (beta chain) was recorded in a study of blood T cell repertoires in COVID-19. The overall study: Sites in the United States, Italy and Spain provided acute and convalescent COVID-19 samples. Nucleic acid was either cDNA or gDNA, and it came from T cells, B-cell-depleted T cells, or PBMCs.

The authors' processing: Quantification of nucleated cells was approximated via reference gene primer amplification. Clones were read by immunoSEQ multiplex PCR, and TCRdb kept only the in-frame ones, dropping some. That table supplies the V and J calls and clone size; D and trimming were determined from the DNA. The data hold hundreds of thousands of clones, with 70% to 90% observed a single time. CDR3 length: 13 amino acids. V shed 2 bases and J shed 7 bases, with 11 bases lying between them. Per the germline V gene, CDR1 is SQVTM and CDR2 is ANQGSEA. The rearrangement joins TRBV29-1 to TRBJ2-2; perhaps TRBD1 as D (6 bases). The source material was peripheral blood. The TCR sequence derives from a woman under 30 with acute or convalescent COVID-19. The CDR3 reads CSVEQGFGGELFF. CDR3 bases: TGCAGCGTTGAACAGGGGTTCGGCGGGGAGCTGTTTTTT.